This entry features one T cell receptor (beta chain) sequence. Its antigen is unknown. A second PCR of roughly 7 to 11 cycles used a sample-barcoded 5' primer and a J-beta primer mix. Every sample gave at least 3 million paired-end reads containing CDR3. TCRdb itself ran the 5' RACE reads through MiXCR, one entry per CDR3 protein. The repertoire has 650,000 to 700,000 distinct CDR3 sequences, under 65% of them found once; the top ten carry approximately 15%. This record comes from a study of blood T cells in healthy people across ages. Broader study findings: Higher diversity, along with more naive CD4+ cells, distinguished long-lived donors from aged donors. Roughly linear declines in TCR beta diversity per million T cells occurred with age.

The CDR3 is 16 residues long. Trimming removed 3 bases from V and 5 bases from J; junction bases left unmatched: 9. Looked up from germline, CDR1 is LGHDT and CDR2 is YNNKEL (reference sequence). The sequenced sample was blood. This TCR came from a woman at least 80 years old in good health. The V call is TRBV3-1, the J call TRBJ2-7; 11 bases agree with TRBD2. The CDR3: CASSHSPGLAGDEQYF. CDR3 coding DNA: TGTGCCAGCAGCCACTCGCCCGGACTAGCGGGCGACGAGCAGTACTTC.